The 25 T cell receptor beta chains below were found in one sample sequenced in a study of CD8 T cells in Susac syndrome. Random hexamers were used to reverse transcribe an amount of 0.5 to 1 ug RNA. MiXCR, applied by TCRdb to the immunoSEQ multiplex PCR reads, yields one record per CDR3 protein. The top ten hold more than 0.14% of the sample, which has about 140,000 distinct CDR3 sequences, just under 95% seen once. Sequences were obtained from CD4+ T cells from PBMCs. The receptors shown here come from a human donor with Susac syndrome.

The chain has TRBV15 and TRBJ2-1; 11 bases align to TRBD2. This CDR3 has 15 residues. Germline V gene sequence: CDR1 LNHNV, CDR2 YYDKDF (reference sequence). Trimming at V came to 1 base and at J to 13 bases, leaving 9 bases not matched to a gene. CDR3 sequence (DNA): TGTGCCACCAGCAGAGGTAGCGGGAGGGCCTGGTCCCAGTTCTTC. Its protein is CATSRGSGRAWSQFF.

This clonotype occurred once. The CDR3 sequence: CASSQVKGLAPQHF. The CDR3 nucleotides read TGTGCCAGCAGCCAAGTCAAGGGTTTGGCGCCCCAGCATTTT. The chain recombines TRBV3-1 with TRBJ1-5; the D is unclear. V lost 1 base and J lost 9, with 13 bases in between. Germline values: CDR1 LGHDT, CDR2 YNNKEL (reference sequence). This CDR3 region has 14 residues.

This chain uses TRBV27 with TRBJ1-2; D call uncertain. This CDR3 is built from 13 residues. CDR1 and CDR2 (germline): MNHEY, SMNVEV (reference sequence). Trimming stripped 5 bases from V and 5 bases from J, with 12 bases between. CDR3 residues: CASSPLNPYGYTF. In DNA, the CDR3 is TGTGCCAGCAGTCCCCTAAACCCGTATGGCTACACCTTC.

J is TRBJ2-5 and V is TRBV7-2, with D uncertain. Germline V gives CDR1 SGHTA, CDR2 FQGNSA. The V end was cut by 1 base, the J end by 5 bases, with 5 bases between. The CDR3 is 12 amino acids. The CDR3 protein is CASSLVVETQYF. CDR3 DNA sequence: TGTGCCAGCAGCTTAGTTGTGGAGACCCAGTACTTC.

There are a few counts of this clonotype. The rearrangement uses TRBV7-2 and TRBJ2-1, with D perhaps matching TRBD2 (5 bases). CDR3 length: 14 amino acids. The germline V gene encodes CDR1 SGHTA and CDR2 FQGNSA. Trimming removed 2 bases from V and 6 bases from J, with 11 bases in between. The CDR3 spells CASSLSGSANEQFF. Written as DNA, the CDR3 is TGTGCCAGCAGCTTAAGTGGGAGCGCCAATGAGCAGTTCTTC.

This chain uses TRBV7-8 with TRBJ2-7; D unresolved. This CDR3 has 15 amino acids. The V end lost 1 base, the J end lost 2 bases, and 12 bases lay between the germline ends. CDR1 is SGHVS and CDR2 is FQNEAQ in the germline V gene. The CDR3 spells CASSLVARQPYEQYF. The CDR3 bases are TGTGCCAGCAGCTTAGTAGCCAGACAACCCTACGAGCAGTACTTC.

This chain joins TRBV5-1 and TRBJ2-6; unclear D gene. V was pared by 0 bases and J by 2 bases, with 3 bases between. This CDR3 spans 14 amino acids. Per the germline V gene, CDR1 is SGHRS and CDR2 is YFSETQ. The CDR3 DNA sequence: TGCGCCAGCAGCTTGGTGCCTGGGGCCAACGTCCTGACTTTC. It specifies CASSLVPGANVLTF.

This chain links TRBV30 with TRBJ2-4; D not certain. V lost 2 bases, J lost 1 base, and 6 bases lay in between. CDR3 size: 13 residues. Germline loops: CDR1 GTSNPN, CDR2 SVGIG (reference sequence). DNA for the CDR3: TGTGCCTGGAGTCATTGGGCCAAAAACATTCAGTACTTC. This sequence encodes CAWSHWAKNIQYF.

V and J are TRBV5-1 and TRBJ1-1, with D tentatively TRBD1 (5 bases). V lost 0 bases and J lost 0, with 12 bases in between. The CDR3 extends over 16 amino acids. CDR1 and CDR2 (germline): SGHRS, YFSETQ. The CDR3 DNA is TGCGCCAGCAGCTTGGGGTCGACAGCGCTGAACACTGAAGCTTTCTTT. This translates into CASSLGSTALNTEAFF.

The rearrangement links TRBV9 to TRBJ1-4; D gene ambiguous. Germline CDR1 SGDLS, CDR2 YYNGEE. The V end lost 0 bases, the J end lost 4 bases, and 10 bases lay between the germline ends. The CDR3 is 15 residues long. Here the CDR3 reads CASSVAHGRNEKLFF. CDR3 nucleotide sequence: TGTGCCAGCAGCGTAGCACACGGACGTAATGAAAAACTGTTTTTT.

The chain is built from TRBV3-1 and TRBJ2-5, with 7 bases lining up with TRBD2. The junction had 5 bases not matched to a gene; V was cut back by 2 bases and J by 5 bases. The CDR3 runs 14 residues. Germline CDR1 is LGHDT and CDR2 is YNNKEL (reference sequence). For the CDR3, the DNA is TGTGCCAGCAGCCAACCGGGGGGAGGGGAGACCCAGTACTTC. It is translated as CASSQPGGGETQYF.

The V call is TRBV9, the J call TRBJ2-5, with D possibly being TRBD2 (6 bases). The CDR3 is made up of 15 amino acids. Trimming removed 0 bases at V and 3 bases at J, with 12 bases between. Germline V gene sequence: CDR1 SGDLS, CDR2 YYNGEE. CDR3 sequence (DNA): TGTGCCAGCAGCGTAGATGTGACTAGTGAAGAGACCCAGTACTTC. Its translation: CASSVDVTSEETQYF.

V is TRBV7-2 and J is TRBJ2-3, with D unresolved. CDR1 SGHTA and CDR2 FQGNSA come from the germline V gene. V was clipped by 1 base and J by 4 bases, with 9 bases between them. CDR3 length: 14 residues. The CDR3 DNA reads TGTGCCAGCAGCTTAGAACTAAAGGCAGATACGCAGTATTTT. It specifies CASSLELKADTQYF.

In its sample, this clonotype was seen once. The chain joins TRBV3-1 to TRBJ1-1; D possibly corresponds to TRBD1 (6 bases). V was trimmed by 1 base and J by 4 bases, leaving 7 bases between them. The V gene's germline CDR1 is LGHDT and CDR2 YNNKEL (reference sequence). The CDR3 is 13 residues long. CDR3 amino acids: CASSQATGTEAFF. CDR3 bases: TGTGCCAGCAGCCAAGCGACAGGCACTGAAGCTTTCTTT.

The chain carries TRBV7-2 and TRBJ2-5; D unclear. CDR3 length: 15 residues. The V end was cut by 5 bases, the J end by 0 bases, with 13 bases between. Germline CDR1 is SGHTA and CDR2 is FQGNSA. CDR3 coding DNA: TGTGCCAGCAGCGCTAGTGCCCAGTACCAAGAGACCCAGTACTTC. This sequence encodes CASSASAQYQETQYF.

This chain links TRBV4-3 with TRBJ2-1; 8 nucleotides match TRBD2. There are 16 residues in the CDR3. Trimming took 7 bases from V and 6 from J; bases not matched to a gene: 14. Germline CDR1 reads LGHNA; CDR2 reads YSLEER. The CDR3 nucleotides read TGCGCCAGCACCTCTACTACAGCGGGAGCCCTCAATGAGCAGTTCTTC. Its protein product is CASTSTTAGALNEQFF.

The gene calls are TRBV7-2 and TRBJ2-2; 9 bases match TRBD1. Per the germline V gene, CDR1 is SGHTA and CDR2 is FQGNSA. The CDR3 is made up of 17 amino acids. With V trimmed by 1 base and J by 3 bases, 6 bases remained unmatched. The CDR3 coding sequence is TGTGCCAGCAGCTTAGTGCCGGGACAGGGTCACACCGGGGAGCTGTTTTTT. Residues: CASSLVPGQGHTGELFF.

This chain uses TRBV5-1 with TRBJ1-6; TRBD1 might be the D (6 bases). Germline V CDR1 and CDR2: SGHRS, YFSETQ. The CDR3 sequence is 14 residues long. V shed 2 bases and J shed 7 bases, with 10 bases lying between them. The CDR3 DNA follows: TGCGCCAGCAGCTTTGGGGGCGAGAATTCACCCCTCCACTTT. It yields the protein CASSFGGENSPLHF. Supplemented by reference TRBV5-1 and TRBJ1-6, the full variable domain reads KAGVTQTPRYLIKTRGQQVTLSCSPISGHRSVSWYQQTPGQGLQFLFEYFSETQRNKGNFPGRFSGRQFSNSRSEMNVSTLELGDSALYLCASSFGGENSPLHFGNGTRLTVT.

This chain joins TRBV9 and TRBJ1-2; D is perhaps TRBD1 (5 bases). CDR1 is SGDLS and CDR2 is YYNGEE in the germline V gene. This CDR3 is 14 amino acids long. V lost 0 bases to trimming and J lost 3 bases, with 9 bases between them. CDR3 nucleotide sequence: TGTGCCAGCAGCGTAGACCCCAGGGACTATGGCTACACCTTC. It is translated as CASSVDPRDYGYTF. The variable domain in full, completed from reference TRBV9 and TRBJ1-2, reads DSGVTQTPKHLITATGQRVTLRCSPRSGDLSVYWYQQSLDQGLQFLIQYYNGEERAKGNILERFSAQQFPDLHSELNLSSLELGDSALYFCASSVDPRDYGYTFGSGTRLTVV.

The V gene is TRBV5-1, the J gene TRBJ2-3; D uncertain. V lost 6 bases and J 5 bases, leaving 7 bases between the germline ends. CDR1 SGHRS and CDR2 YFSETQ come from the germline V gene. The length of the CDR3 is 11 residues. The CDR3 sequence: CASKAGDTQYF. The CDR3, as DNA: TGCGCCAGCAAAGCAGGAGATACGCAGTATTTT. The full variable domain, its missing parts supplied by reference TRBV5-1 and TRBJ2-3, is KAGVTQTPRYLIKTRGQQVTLSCSPISGHRSVSWYQQTPGQGLQFLFEYFSETQRNKGNFPGRFSGRQFSNSRSEMNVSTLELGDSALYLCASKAGDTQYFGPGTRLTVL.

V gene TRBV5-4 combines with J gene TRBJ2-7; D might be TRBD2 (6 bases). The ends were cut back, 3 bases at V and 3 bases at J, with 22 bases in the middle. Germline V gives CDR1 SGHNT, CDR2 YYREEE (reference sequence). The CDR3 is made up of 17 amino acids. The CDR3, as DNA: TGTGCCAGCAGCTCACCCCGGGAGAGGACTACAGGCTACGAGCAGTACTTC. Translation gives CASSSPRERTTGYEQYF.

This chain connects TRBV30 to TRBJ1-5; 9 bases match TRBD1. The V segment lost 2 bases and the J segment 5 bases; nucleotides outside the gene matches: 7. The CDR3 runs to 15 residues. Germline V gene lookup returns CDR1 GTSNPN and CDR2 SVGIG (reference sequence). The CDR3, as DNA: TGTGCCTGGAGTACCTCCGGGACAGGGTATCAGCCCCAGCATTTT. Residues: CAWSTSGTGYQPQHF.

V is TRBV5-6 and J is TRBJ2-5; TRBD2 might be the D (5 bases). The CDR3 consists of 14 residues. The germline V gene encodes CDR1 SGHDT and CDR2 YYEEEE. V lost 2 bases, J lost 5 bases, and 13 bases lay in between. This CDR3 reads CASSFPGLRETQYF. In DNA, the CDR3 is TGTGCCAGCAGCTTCCCGGGGTTGAGGGAGACCCAGTACTTC.

CDR3 region: CASSSGPEPYGYTF. The CDR3 DNA is TGTGCCAGCAGTTCAGGGCCTGAACCCTATGGCTACACCTTC. V usage is TRBV28 and J usage is TRBJ1-2; perhaps TRBD1 as D (5 bases). The germline V gene has CDR1 MDHEN and CDR2 SYDVKM. V shed 4 bases and J shed 4 bases, with 13 bases lying between them. This CDR3 is 14 amino acids long.

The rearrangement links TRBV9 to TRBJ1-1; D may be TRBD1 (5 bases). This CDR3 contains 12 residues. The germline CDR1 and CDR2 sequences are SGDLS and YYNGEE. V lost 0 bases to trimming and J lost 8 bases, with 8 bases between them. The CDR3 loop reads CASSVEGPEAFF. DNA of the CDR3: TGTGCCAGCAGCGTAGAGGGACCCGAAGCTTTCTTT.